One and the same sample provided the 18 T cell receptor beta chains below, sequenced in a study of vaccination and CD4 T cells after COVID-19. Sample treatment: 10-day PBMC culture with coronavirus spike peptide pools or control peptides (ViraFEST assay). At the Johns Hopkins FTIC core, DNA taken from cultured CD4+ T cells was sequenced by way of the Oncomine TCR Beta short-read assay. TCRdb re-derived calls from the PCR reads in MiXCR, one entry per CDR3 protein. The profile shows 15,000 to 20,000 distinct CDR3 sequences, about 52% of them singletons. Antigens for these TCRs are unknown. Material for sequencing was CD4+ T cells from blood, cultured in vitro. These receptors were taken from a human donor who had recovered from COVID-19.

The chain has TRBV11-2 and TRBJ1-2, with D uncertain. The CDR3 extends over 15 amino acids. Trimming pared 5 bases from V and 5 bases from J, leaving 18 bases between. Germline V gene lookup returns CDR1 SGHAT and CDR2 FQNNGV. The CDR3 is CASSPLRGTGYGYTF. The CDR3 nucleotides are TGTGCCAGCAGCCCCCTCCGGGGAACTGGGTATGGCTACACCTTC. Combining the CDR3 with reference TRBV11-2 and TRBJ1-2 gives the whole variable domain EAGVAQSPRYKIIEKRQSVAFWCNPISGHATLYWYQQILGQGPKLLIQFQNNGVVDDSQLPKDRFSAERLKGVDSTLKIQPAKLEDSAVYLCASSPLRGTGYGYTFGSGTRLTVV.

This rearrangement joins TRBV19 to TRBJ1-1; 9 bases line up with TRBD1. The ends lost 8 bases at V and 10 bases at J; junction bases unmatched: 8. This CDR3 comprises 12 residues. Germline CDR1 and CDR2: LNHDA and SQIVND (reference sequence). The CDR3 reads CASHQTGGRAFF. The CDR3 nucleotides are TGTGCCAGTCACCAGACAGGGGGTAGAGCTTTCTTT. The variable domain in full, with the rest retrieved from reference TRBV19 and TRBJ1-1, is DGGITQSPKYLFRKEGQNVTLSCEQNLNHDAMYWYRQDPGQGLRLIYYSQIVNDFQKGDIAEGYSVSREKKESFPLTVTSAQKNPTAFYLCASHQTGGRAFFGQGTRLTVV.

This chain connects TRBV6-1 to TRBJ2-7; D unclear. Trimming cost V 6 bases and J 2 bases, with 14 bases left between them. Germline-derived CDR1 and CDR2 are MNHNS and SASEGT. CDR3 length: 14 residues. As DNA, the CDR3 is TGTGCCAGCAGAGATGGGTACGGAGCCTACGAGCAGTACTTC. It is translated as CASRDGYGAYEQYF.

The DNA for the CDR3 is TGTGCCAGCAGCCGTCCAGGACCGACCCTCCCGGGCTACACCTTC. Translation gives CASSRPGPTLPGYTF. V gene TRBV7-9 combines with J gene TRBJ1-2, with D unresolved. Germline CDR1 SEHNR, CDR2 FQNEAQ (reference sequence). V lost 5 bases, J lost 8 bases, and 21 bases lay in between. The CDR3 runs to 15 residues.

V is TRBV11-3 and J is TRBJ1-3; D ambiguous. CDR3 length: 12 amino acids. Germline V gene lookup returns CDR1 SGHNT and CDR2 YENEEA. V was trimmed by 3 bases and J by 9 bases, leaving 9 bases between them. DNA of the CDR3: TGTGCCAGCAGCTTGATACGGACCACCATATATTTT. Amino acids: CASSLIRTTIYF.

The chain couples TRBV12-3 or TRBV12-4 to TRBJ2-7; 9 bases line up with TRBD1. There are 14 residues in the CDR3. The trim removed 3 bases at V and 3 bases at J, leaving 3 bases unmatched. The CDR3 bases are TGTGCCAGCAGTTTCGGGACAGGGAGCTACGAGCAGTACTTC. Translated, it gives CASSFGTGSYEQYF.

This chain links TRBV7-2 with TRBJ2-2, with D perhaps matching TRBD1 (6 bases). From germline, CDR1 is SGHTA and CDR2 FQGNSA. The CDR3 has 14 amino acids. Trimming left V 0 bases short and J 8 bases short, with 10 bases between. Here the CDR3 DNA reads TGTGCCAGCAGCTTAGCAGGGGGTTGGGGGGAGCTGTTTTTT. Protein product: CASSLAGGWGELFF.

The chain combines TRBV28 with TRBJ2-5, with TRBD1 identical over 8 bases. The V and J ends lost 5 bases and 1 base, in that order; junction bases with no gene match: 6. Germline CDR1 and CDR2: MDHEN and SYDVKM. This CDR3 spans 15 amino acids. The CDR3 protein is CASSPMDRVQETQYF. The CDR3 bases are TGTGCCAGCAGTCCAATGGACAGGGTCCAAGAGACCCAGTACTTC.

The chain couples TRBV27 to TRBJ2-1; 9 nucleotides align to TRBD2. CDR1 is MNHEY, CDR2 SMNVEV, per germline (reference sequence). CDR3 length: 19 residues. J was trimmed by 0 bases and V by 6 bases; bases with no gene match: 15. The CDR3 nucleotides are TGTGCCAGCAGCCGAGGTAGAGCGGGAGGTCGAAGCTCCTACAATGAGCAGTTCTTC. Amino acids: CASSRGRAGGRSSYNEQFF.

The V gene is TRBV12-3 or TRBV12-4, the J gene TRBJ2-7, with TRBD1 identical over 10 bases. This CDR3 spans 14 amino acids. J was trimmed by 3 bases and V by 7 bases; bases with no gene match: 6. DNA for the CDR3: TGTGCCAGCAAGAAGGGACAGGGGATCTACGAGCAGTACTTC. Translating it yields CASKKGQGIYEQYF.

This clonotype was observed a few times. The chain is built from TRBV2 and TRBJ1-3, with D unclear. The germline gives CDR1 SNHLY, CDR2 FYNNEI. Between the trimmed V and J ends, which lost 3 bases and 8 bases, there was a span of 11 bases. The length of the CDR3 is 13 residues. CDR3 loop: CASSELRLDTIYF. The CDR3 region has the DNA TGTGCCAGCAGTGAGCTCCGATTGGACACCATATATTTT. The full variable domain, completed using reference TRBV2 and TRBJ1-3, is EPEVTQTPSHQVTQMGQEVILRCVPISNHLYFYWYRQILGQKVEFLVSFYNNEISEKSEIFDDQFSVERPDGSNFTLKIRSTKLEDSAMYFCASSELRLDTIYFGEGSWLTVV.

The chain employs TRBV7-9 and TRBJ2-7, with 7 nucleotides matching TRBD2. In germline, CDR1 is SEHNR, CDR2 FQNEAQ (reference sequence). Germline trimming cut 8 bases from V and 4 bases from J; bases unmatched to any gene: 8. The CDR3 sequence is 13 residues long. This CDR3 reads CASGRRERYEQYF. As DNA, the CDR3 is TGTGCCAGCGGCCGGCGGGAGAGATACGAGCAGTACTTC.

This clonotype occurred a few times. The rearrangement links TRBV19 to TRBJ2-5, with 16 positions matching TRBD2. Germline V gives CDR1 LNHDA, CDR2 SQIVND (reference sequence). CDR3 length equals 16 residues. Trimming removed 4 bases from V and 5 bases from J; junction bases left unmatched: 4. CDR3 in DNA: TGTGCCAGTAGTAGGGGACTAGCGGGGGGGCAGGAGACCCAGTACTTC. Translated, it gives CASSRGLAGGQETQYF.

This chain joins TRBV2 and TRBJ2-1; D is uncertain. This CDR3 has 13 amino acids. The germline CDR1 and CDR2 sequences are SNHLY and FYNNEI. V was shortened by 1 base and J by 14 bases, with 15 bases between the two germline ends. DNA for the CDR3: TGTGCCAGCAGTGAAGGCAACGGTCCCCGCAAGTTCTTC. Encoded protein: CASSEGNGPRKFF.

The chain is built from TRBV12-3 or TRBV12-4 and TRBJ1-6; possible D gene TRBD1, 6 bases. V was shortened by 4 bases and J by 8 bases, with 15 bases between the two germline ends. The CDR3 has 15 residues. This CDR3 reads CASSWGLGGDSPLHF. For the CDR3, the DNA is TGTGCCAGCAGTTGGGGGCTCGGAGGAGATTCACCCCTCCACTTT.

The rearrangement joins TRBV7-2 to TRBJ2-3, with 8 bases lining up with TRBD2. After removal of 4 bases from V and 6 bases from J, the junction contained 12 bases not matched to a gene. CDR1 is SGHTA, CDR2 FQGNSA, per germline. The CDR3 sequence is 16 residues long. The CDR3 coding sequence is TGTGCCAGCAGCTCCCCGGGACTAGTGGGGCAGGATACGCAGTATTTT. Its protein product is CASSSPGLVGQDTQYF. The whole variable domain, remainder taken from reference TRBV7-2 and TRBJ2-3, is GAGVSQSPSNKVTEKGKDVELRCDPISGHTALYWYRQSLGQGLEFLIYFQGNSAPDKSGLPSDRFSAERTGGSVSTLTIQRTQQEDSAVYLCASSSPGLVGQDTQYFGPGTRLTVL.

The genes are TRBV7-2 and TRBJ2-3; D possibly corresponds to TRBD2 (5 bases). Trimming shortened V by 3 bases and J by 5 bases, and 15 bases separated the two germline ends. CDR1 is SGHTA, CDR2 FQGNSA, per germline. The CDR3 runs 15 residues. In nucleotides, the CDR3 is TGTGCCAGCAGCTTCGGGGTACCCGGAGGAGATACGCAGTATTTT. This gives the protein CASSFGVPGGDTQYF. The full variable domain, completed using reference TRBV7-2 and TRBJ2-3, is GAGVSQSPSNKVTEKGKDVELRCDPISGHTALYWYRQSLGQGLEFLIYFQGNSAPDKSGLPSDRFSAERTGGSVSTLTIQRTQQEDSAVYLCASSFGVPGGDTQYFGPGTRLTVL.

The chain has TRBV7-2 and TRBJ2-7; D is unresolved. The ends were cut back, 5 bases at V and 2 bases at J, with 16 bases in the middle. Germline values: CDR1 SGHTA, CDR2 FQGNSA. CDR3 length equals 15 residues. The CDR3 spells CASSRSLRGTYEQYF. The DNA for the CDR3 is TGTGCCAGCAGCCGGTCCCTTCGCGGAACCTACGAGCAGTACTTC.